The present entry profiles one TCR beta chain with its context. Its antigen is undetermined. After the first PCR, alpha and beta chain libraries were processed separately. An equimolar mix of two oligonucleotides served as the beta constant-region primer for TRBC1 and TRBC2. The ligated cDNA underwent four PCR rounds using SP2 and nested alpha and beta constant-region primers. One entry per CDR3 protein, called by TCRdb with MiXCR from the UMI-ligation and nested PCR reads. Among approximately 90,000 distinct CDR3 sequences listed, roughly 10% were seen once. This sample was included in a study of naive and memory T cell subsets. General study findings and limits: A few larger clonotypes appeared in naive repertoires, especially CD8, possibly memory cells re-expressing CD45RA. Each distinct alpha or beta sequence counts as one clonotype. TCR abundance followed a power law differing between naive and memory subsets.

CDR1 is SGHTA and CDR2 is FQGNSA in the germline V gene. CDR3 size: 17 residues. Trimming at V came to 4 bases and at J to 4 bases, leaving 12 bases not matched to a gene. Sequencing was performed on naive CD4+ T cells from blood. The sequence derives from a human donor in good health. This chain links TRBV7-2 with TRBJ1-3; 8 nucleotides agree with TRBD1. The CDR3 bases are TGTGCCAGCAGCTCCAGAATGGGACAGGCCGGAGGAAACACCATATATTTT. Residues: CASSSRMGQAGGNTIYF. Filled out from reference TRBV7-2 and TRBJ1-3, the complete variable domain reads GAGVSQSPSNKVTEKGKDVELRCDPISGHTALYWYRQSLGQGLEFLIYFQGNSAPDKSGLPSDRFSAERTGGSVSTLTIQRTQQEDSAVYLCASSSRMGQAGGNTIYFGEGSWLTVV.